Included here is one T cell receptor (beta chain) sequence, with context. The antigen remains unidentified. CDR3 size: 16 residues. V was clipped by 0 bases and J by 8 bases, with 19 bases between them. CDR1 and CDR2 from the germline V gene are MNHEY and SMNVEV (reference sequence). This sample was taken from a study of OX40 agonist ivuxolimab in advanced cancers. Study-level points and caveats: Researchers did not establish what antigens the expanded peripheral T cells target.

The table came from immunoSEQ multiplex PCR; TCRdb's copy has only in-frame clones and leaves some out. The sample consists of approximately 70,000 clones, 86% of them appearing once. The sequences come from CD4+ or CD8+ T cells sorted from blood, collected in a trial of the OX40 agonist ivuxolimab. This clonotype was obtained from an adult with an advanced solid tumor such as melanoma, head and neck, liver or kidney cancer. V and J are TRBV27 and TRBJ1-2; no clear D. CDR3 residues: CASSLSPGRVMRGYTF. The CDR3 DNA follows: TGTGCCAGCAGTTTATCCCCGGGCAGAGTTATGAGGGGCTACACCTTC.